The 21 T cell receptor beta chains below all came from one sample that was sequenced in a study of blood T cell repertoires in COVID-19. Measured with immunoSEQ multiplex PCR; TCRdb has only the in-frame clones, and not every one. The repertoire consists of under 30,000 clones, with more than 75% occurring once and the leading ten covering about 8.3%. The sample taken for sequencing was peripheral blood. These receptors all stem from a man aged 45-60 years with active COVID-19.

This sequence joins TRBV30 and TRBJ1-6, with 10 bases aligning to TRBD1. The length of the CDR3 is 17 residues. Unmatched junction bases numbered 8, after V lost 2 bases and J lost 4 bases. CDR1 is GTSNPN and CDR2 is SVGIG in the germline V gene (reference sequence). CDR3 bases: TGTGCCTGGAGTATGGGACAGGGGATCCGATATAATTCACCCCTCCACTTT. Translated, it gives CAWSMGQGIRYNSPLHF.

The chain joins TRBV2 to TRBJ2-2; D gene ambiguous. Trimming removed 4 bases at V and 5 bases at J, with 11 bases between. The CDR3 is 14 residues long. From germline, CDR1 is SNHLY and CDR2 FYNNEI. The CDR3: CASSVQPRTGELFF. The DNA of the CDR3 is TGTGCCAGCAGTGTCCAACCTAGAACCGGGGAGCTGTTTTTT.

This chain joins TRBV2 and TRBJ2-7; no definite D call. CDR3 length: 13 amino acids. Trimming cost V 3 bases and J 2 bases, with 8 bases left between them. The germline gives CDR1 SNHLY, CDR2 FYNNEI. DNA of the CDR3: TGTGCCAGCAGTGAGGCCCCACCCTACGAGCAGTACTTC. As protein: CASSEAPPYEQYF.

CDR3 coding DNA: TGTGCCAGCAGTCACGGCGAGAGGGAGCAGTACTTC. It codes for CASSHGEREQYF. This chain uses TRBV6-6 with TRBJ2-7; D is ambiguous. Deletions cut 5 bases from V and 7 bases from J, with 12 bases between. CDR1 is MNHNY, CDR2 SVGAGI, per germline (reference sequence). There are 12 residues in the CDR3.

The J gene is TRBJ2-5, the V gene TRBV9, with TRBD1 matching over 10 bases. This CDR3 region has 14 residues. Trimming took 3 bases from V and 5 from J; bases not matched to a gene: 4. Germline lookup yields CDR1 SGDLS and CDR2 YYNGEE. CDR3 nucleotide sequence: TGTGCCAGCAGCGCCGGGACAGGGGCGGAGACCCAGTACTTC. It yields the protein CASSAGTGAETQYF.

This rearrangement joins TRBV7-3 to TRBJ2-3; 14 bases fit TRBD2. The CDR3 length is 16 residues. V lost 4 bases, J lost 4 bases, and 4 bases stayed unmatched. The germline gives CDR1 SGHTA, CDR2 FQGTGA. CDR3 DNA sequence: TGTGCCAGCAGCTCTGAGACTAGCGGGGGGGCAGATACGCAGTATTTT. It yields the protein CASSSETSGGADTQYF.

V is TRBV29-1 and J is TRBJ1-1; D may be TRBD1 (5 bases). The V and J ends lost 3 bases and 7 bases respectively, with 9 bases between them. Germline-derived CDR1 and CDR2 are SQVTM and ANQGSEA. The CDR3 runs 11 residues. The DNA of the CDR3 is TGCAGCGTTGATACAGGAGATGAAGCTTTCTTT. As protein: CSVDTGDEAFF.

The CDR3 here is CASSQDPSGVFGNIQYF. DNA of the CDR3: TGTGCCAGCAGCCAAGATCCTAGCGGGGTATTTGGAAACATTCAGTACTTC. The rearrangement joins TRBV3-1 (or the pseudogene TRBV3-2) to TRBJ2-4, with 9 bases aligning to TRBD2. The CDR3 contains 17 residues. Looked up from germline, CDR1 is LGHDT and CDR2 is YNNKEL (reference sequence). Trimming cost V 0 bases and J 6 bases; bases outside gene matches: 9.

The chain couples TRBV5-6 to TRBJ2-2; D is possibly TRBD2 (5 bases). The CDR3 is 17 residues long. The V gene lost 4 bases and the J gene lost 2 bases, with 18 bases spanning the gap. The V gene's germline CDR1 is SGHDT and CDR2 YYEEEE. The DNA for the CDR3 is TGTGCCAGCAGCCACCCCACGAGGGCCCCTAACACCGGGGAGCTGTTTTTT. It is translated as CASSHPTRAPNTGELFF. Variable domain in full (rest from reference TRBV5-6 and TRBJ2-2): DAGVTQSPTHLIKTRGQQVTLRCSPKSGHDTVSWYQQALGQGPQFIFQYYEEEERQRGNFPDRFSGHQFPNYSSELNVNALLLGDSALYLCASSHPTRAPNTGELFFGEGSRLTVL.

This clone was picked up a small number of times. The rearrangement uses TRBV27 and TRBJ1-5; a weak D match, TRBD1 (6 bases). CDR1 is MNHEY and CDR2 is SMNVEV in the germline V gene (reference sequence). This CDR3 has 15 residues. Trimming took off 4 bases at V and 5 bases at J, with 15 bases between the two ends. The CDR3 reads CASSSYRDNDQPQHF. The DNA for the CDR3 is TGTGCCAGCAGTTCCTACCGGGACAATGATCAGCCCCAGCATTTT.

The chain employs TRBV7-2 and TRBJ2-1; no clear D. The germline V and J ends were trimmed by 4 bases and 5 bases, with 9 bases remaining between them. CDR1 SGHTA and CDR2 FQGNSA come from the germline V gene. The CDR3 totals 13 residues. The CDR3 is CASSSELDNEQFF. The CDR3 nucleotides are TGTGCCAGCAGCTCTGAGCTTGACAATGAGCAGTTCTTC.

This chain links TRBV18 with TRBJ1-5; D gene unclear. Per the germline V gene, CDR1 is KGHSH and CDR2 is LQKENI. Deletions cut 6 bases from V and 0 bases from J, with 12 bases between. This CDR3 comprises 15 residues. The CDR3 loop is CASSRVANSNQPQHF. The CDR3 bases are TGTGCCAGCTCCCGGGTCGCTAATAGCAATCAGCCCCAGCATTTT.

This clone came up a few times. J is TRBJ2-3 and V is TRBV5-1; 7 positions agree with TRBD1. The V and J ends lost 4 bases and 3 bases, in that order; junction bases with no gene match: 17. Looked up from germline, CDR1 is SGHRS and CDR2 is YFSETQ. The CDR3 has 18 residues. CDR3 protein: CASSPQNVGGLTTDTQYF. In DNA, the CDR3 is TGCGCCAGCAGCCCACAGAACGTAGGGGGCTTGACGACAGATACGCAGTATTTT.

V usage is TRBV10-1 and J usage is TRBJ2-3; D is possibly TRBD1 (6 bases). Between the trimmed V and J ends, which lost 3 bases and 3 bases, there was a span of 13 bases. This CDR3 is built from 15 residues. From germline, CDR1 is WNHNN and CDR2 SYGVQD (reference sequence). CDR3 loop: CASSDRGGRTDTQYF. Here the CDR3 DNA reads TGCGCCAGCAGTGATAGAGGGGGACGGACAGATACGCAGTATTTT.

The chain recombines TRBV7-9 with TRBJ2-1; 10 bases line up with TRBD2. V shed 2 bases and J 0 bases; nucleotides not matched to a gene: 10. The V gene's germline CDR1 is SEHNR and CDR2 FQNEAQ (reference sequence). CDR3 length: 19 residues. The CDR3 DNA reads as TGTGCCAGCAGCTTATTACTAGCGGGGCGCCGAAGCTCCTACAATGAGCAGTTCTTC. Residues: CASSLLLAGRRSSYNEQFF.

This chain connects TRBV7-2 to TRBJ1-4; D ambiguous. The CDR3 is 12 amino acids. Trimming took off 4 bases at V and 5 bases at J, with 5 bases between the two ends. CDR1 SGHTA and CDR2 FQGNSA come from the germline V gene. The CDR3 coding sequence is TGTGCCAGCAGCTCGCTAAATGAAAAACTGTTTTTT. Protein: CASSSLNEKLFF.

The chain joins TRBV5-1 to TRBJ2-7, with 9 bases aligning to TRBD1. Germline V lookup: CDR1 SGHRS, CDR2 YFSETQ. CDR3 length equals 16 residues. With V trimmed by 4 bases and J by 4 bases, 12 bases remained unmatched. The CDR3 sequence: CASSQTGTGIRYEQYF. The CDR3 nucleotides read TGCGCCAGCAGCCAGACCGGGACAGGGATCCGGTACGAGCAGTACTTC.

This chain uses TRBV27 with TRBJ1-3; 8 positions agree with TRBD1. Germline trimming cut 0 bases from V and 8 bases from J; bases unmatched to any gene: 6. Germline CDR1 is MNHEY and CDR2 is SMNVEV (reference sequence). This CDR3 has 15 residues. Here the CDR3 reads CASSLSRTGSDTIYF. The CDR3, as DNA: TGTGCCAGCAGTTTATCGCGGACAGGGTCGGACACCATATATTTT.

The chain couples TRBV3-1 (or the pseudogene TRBV3-2) to TRBJ2-5; D remains unclear. This CDR3 comprises 13 residues. V lost 0 bases and J 7 bases, leaving 9 bases between the germline ends. CDR1 is LGHDT, CDR2 YNNKEL, per germline (reference sequence). The DNA for the CDR3 is TGTGCCAGCAGCCAAGATCTTTCCGGGACCCAGTACTTC. It codes for CASSQDLSGTQYF.

The V and J genes are TRBV2 and TRBJ2-7, with D perhaps TRBD1 (8 bases). The CDR3 length is 16 residues. The germline CDR1 and CDR2 sequences are SNHLY and FYNNEI. V lost 8 bases to trimming and J lost 2 bases, with 22 bases between them. As DNA, the CDR3 is TGTGCCAGCCACGGACTAGAGACAGGGGACACCTACGAGCAGTACTTC. Translating it yields CASHGLETGDTYEQYF.

The rearrangement uses TRBV24-1 and TRBJ2-3; D might be TRBD1 (6 bases). The V end was cut by 1 base, the J end by 4 bases, with 11 bases between. The CDR3 runs to 15 residues. Germline CDR1 reads KGHDR; CDR2 reads SFDVKD. The CDR3 is CATSDFFGGPDTQYF. The CDR3 DNA reads TGTGCCACCAGTGATTTTTTTGGGGGCCCAGATACGCAGTATTTT.